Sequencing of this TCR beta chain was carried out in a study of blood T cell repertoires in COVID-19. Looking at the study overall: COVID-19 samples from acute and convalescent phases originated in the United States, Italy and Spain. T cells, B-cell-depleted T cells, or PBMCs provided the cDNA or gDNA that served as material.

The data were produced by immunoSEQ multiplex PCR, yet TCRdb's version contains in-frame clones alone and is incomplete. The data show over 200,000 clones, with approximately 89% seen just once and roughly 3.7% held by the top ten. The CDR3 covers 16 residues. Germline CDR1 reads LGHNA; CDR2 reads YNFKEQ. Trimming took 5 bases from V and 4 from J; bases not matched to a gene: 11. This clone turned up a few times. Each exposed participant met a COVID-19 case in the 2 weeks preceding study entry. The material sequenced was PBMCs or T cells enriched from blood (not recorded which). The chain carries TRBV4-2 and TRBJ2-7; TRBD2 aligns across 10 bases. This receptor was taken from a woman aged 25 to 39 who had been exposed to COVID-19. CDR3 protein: CASSDHRGLATYEQYF. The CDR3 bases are TGTGCCAGCAGCGATCATAGGGGACTAGCGACGTACGAGCAGTACTTC.